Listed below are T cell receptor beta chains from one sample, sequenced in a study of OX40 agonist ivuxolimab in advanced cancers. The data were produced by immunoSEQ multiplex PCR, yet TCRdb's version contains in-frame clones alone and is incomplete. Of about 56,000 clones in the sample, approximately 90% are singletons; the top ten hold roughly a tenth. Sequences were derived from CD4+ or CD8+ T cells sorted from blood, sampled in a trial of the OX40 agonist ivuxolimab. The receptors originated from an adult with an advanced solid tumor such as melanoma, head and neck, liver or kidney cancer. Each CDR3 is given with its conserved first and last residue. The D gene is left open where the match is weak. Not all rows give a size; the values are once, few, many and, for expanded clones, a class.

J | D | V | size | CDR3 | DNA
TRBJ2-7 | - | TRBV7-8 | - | CASSLGSGTQTYEQYF | TGTGCCAGCAGCTTAGGGTCCGGGACGCAGACCTACGAGCAGTACTTC
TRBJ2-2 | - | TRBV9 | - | CASSVRDTGELFF | TGTGCCAGCAGCGTCAGGGATACCGGGGAGCTGTTTTTT
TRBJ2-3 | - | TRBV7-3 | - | CASSPGATDTQYF | TGTGCCAGCAGCCCAGGGGCTACAGATACGCAGTATTTT
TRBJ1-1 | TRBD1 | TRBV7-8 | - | CASSLVPTGRGRTEAFF | TGTGCCAGCAGCTTAGTTCCGACAGGGAGGGGTAGGACTGAAGCTTTCTTT
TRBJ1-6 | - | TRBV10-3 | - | CAISESPGSLHF | TGTGCCATCAGTGAGTCTCCCGGGTCCCTCCACTTT
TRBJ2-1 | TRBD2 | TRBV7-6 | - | CASSLAPGLAHEQFF | TGTGCCAGCAGCTTAGCCCCGGGACTAGCGCATGAGCAGTTCTTC
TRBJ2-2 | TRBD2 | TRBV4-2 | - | CASRSSGDTGELFF | TGTGCCAGCAGATCTAGCGGCGACACCGGGGAGCTGTTTTTT
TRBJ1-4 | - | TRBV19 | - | CASSIFNRPGLFF | TGTGCCAGTAGTATATTTAACCGTCCCGGACTGTTTTTT
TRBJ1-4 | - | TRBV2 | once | CASRPGTAYEKLFF | TGTGCCAGCAGACCGGGGACCGCGTATGAAAAACTGTTTTTT
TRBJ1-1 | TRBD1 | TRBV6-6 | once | CASSSSKQGSATEAFF | TGTGCCAGCAGTTCCTCAAAACAGGGGTCTGCCACTGAAGCTTTCTTT
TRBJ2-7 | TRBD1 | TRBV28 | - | CASRPLGTGSFQEQYF | TGTGCCAGCAGACCCTTAGGGACAGGGAGTTTTCAAGAGCAGTACTTC
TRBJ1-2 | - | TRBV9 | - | CASSVGADWGGHGYTF | TGTGCCAGCAGCGTGGGTGCCGACTGGGGGGGCCATGGCTACACCTTC
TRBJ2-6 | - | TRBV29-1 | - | CSVPRVRSGANVLTF | TGCAGCGTTCCCCGAGTCCGCTCTGGGGCCAACGTCCTGACTTTC